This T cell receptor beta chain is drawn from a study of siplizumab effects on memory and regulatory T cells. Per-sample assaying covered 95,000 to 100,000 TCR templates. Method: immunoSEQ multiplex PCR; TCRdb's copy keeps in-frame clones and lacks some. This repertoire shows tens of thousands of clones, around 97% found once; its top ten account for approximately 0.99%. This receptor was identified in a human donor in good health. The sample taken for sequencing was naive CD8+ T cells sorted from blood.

The CDR3 is CSVSSGSSYEQYF. CDR3 nucleotide sequence: TGCAGCGTTTCTAGCGGTAGCTCCTACGAGCAGTACTTC. This chain joins TRBV29-1 and TRBJ2-7; 7 bases are shared with TRBD2. Germline loops: CDR1 SQVTM, CDR2 ANQGSEA. CDR3 length: 13 residues. V gave up 5 bases and J gave up 0 bases; unmatched junction bases: 4.